These T cell receptor beta chains were read from a single sample in a study of T cells in Graves' hyperthyroidism and ophthalmopathy. TCRdb used MiXCR to reprocess the multiplex PCR reads, holding one entry per CDR3 protein. The sample has a few hundred thousand distinct CDR3 sequences, approximately 15% seen once. Input material: blood. The receptors originated from a woman between 18 and 30 years old with Graves' hyperthyroidism. Each CDR3 is given with its conserved first and last residue.

V gene,CDR3 length,J gene,CDR3 protein
TRBV24-1,17,TRBJ2-1,CATSDRTTSGRRNEQFF
TRBV27,20,TRBJ1-6,CASSFATRTFNGSYNSPLHF
TRBV6-1,16,TRBJ2-3,CASSDRLAGSTDTQYF
TRBV20-1,16,TRBJ1-5,CSVLGTGTGAGQPQHF
TRBV14,17,TRBJ1-2,CASSQEGGTGGEGGYTF
TRBV7-2,14,TRBJ1-4,CASSLEAGDGKLFF
TRBV5-1,11,TRBJ2-7,CASSLTGEQYF
TRBV5-4,13,TRBJ2-5,CASGLEGLETQYF
TRBV7-9,16,TRBJ2-1,CASSLWASGRGNEQFF
TRBV20-1,16,TRBJ2-4,CSALPDALGAKNIQYF
TRBV7-3,15,TRBJ2-7,CASSPQTGGRDEQYF
TRBV3-1,15,TRBJ2-2,CASSHRAGAGGELFF
TRBV5-1,14,TRBJ1-1,CASSGMGEGTEAFF
TRBV5-1,15,TRBJ1-3,CASSLEAGSGNTIYF
TRBV11-2,16,TRBJ2-7,CASSLEKDPIHYEQYF
TRBV7-7,14,TRBJ2-3,CASSPTGLADTQYF
TRBV11-2,13,TRBJ1-1,CASSSQGDTEAFF
TRBV6-1,15,TRBJ2-7,CASSDLVRGTYEQYF
TRBV7-8,16,TRBJ1-2,CASSPDSGGAVYGYTF
TRBV30,15,TRBJ2-6,CAYSTVGIRANVLTF
TRBV7-9,19,TRBJ2-1,CASSLGLAGGTRSYNEQFF
TRBV7-9,16,TRBJ2-2,CASRAGTGGPTVELFF
TRBV5-5,15,TRBJ1-5,CASSLSGGSNQPQHF
TRBV6-1,15,TRBJ2-7,CASRGGTGGLYEQYF
TRBV14,14,TRBJ2-2,CASSQVINTGELFF
TRBV20-1,13,TRBJ1-4,CSASRQANEKLFF
TRBV10-3,14,TRBJ2-7,CAIRALTGSYEQYF
TRBV4-2,20,TRBJ2-7,CASSQDSSLEAGTFSYEQYF
TRBV5-6,19,TRBJ2-3,CASRTPYPGTSGMVDTQYF
TRBV4-1,19,TRBJ2-1,CASSQVASGGADTYNEQFF
TRBV27,13,TRBJ1-1,CASSFMRDTEAFF
TRBV20-1,17,TRBJ2-1,CSAPGLAGASSYNEQFF
TRBV4-1,17,TRBJ2-4,CASSHPLLAGNKNIQYF
TRBV29-1,15,TRBJ2-3,CSVEGRLAGGDTQYF
TRBV3-1,13,TRBJ2-1,CASTQRGVDEQFF
TRBV27,18,TRBJ1-3,CASSLSPPGTGTGNTIYF
TRBV12-3/TRBV12-4,14,TRBJ1-5,CASSFRQGDQPQHF
TRBV18,14,TRBJ2-5,CASSPLEGAETQYF
TRBV13,16,TRBJ2-4,CASSLVDGREKNIQYF
TRBV3-1,19,TRBJ2-1,CASSGIGLPGQGGGNEQFF
TRBV7-9,15,TRBJ2-7,CASSPLWSDSYEQYF
TRBV6-5,16,TRBJ2-3,CASSYSMRGDTDTQYF
TRBV10-3,12,TRBJ1-5,CATGGVGQPQHF
TRBV5-4,14,TRBJ2-5,CATGSRSTGETQYF
TRBV12-3/TRBV12-4,12,TRBJ1-2,CASSFEGYGYTF
TRBV7-9,16,TRBJ1-5,CASSLEGGASNQPQHF
TRBV20-1,14,TRBJ2-1,CSALPGTSGDEQFF
TRBV11-3,15,TRBJ2-2,CASSPGQVNTGELFF
TRBV19,15,TRBJ2-7,CASRRGDSDTYEQYF
TRBV6-1,15,TRBJ2-1,CASSPGQGVVGEQFF
TRBV27,14,TRBJ1-6,CASREEGSNSPLHF
TRBV5-6,16,TRBJ1-3,CASSLLRHSSGNTIYF
TRBV19,15,TRBJ1-4,CASSMLVVANEKLFF
TRBV27,14,TRBJ2-6,CASSFGPGANVLTF